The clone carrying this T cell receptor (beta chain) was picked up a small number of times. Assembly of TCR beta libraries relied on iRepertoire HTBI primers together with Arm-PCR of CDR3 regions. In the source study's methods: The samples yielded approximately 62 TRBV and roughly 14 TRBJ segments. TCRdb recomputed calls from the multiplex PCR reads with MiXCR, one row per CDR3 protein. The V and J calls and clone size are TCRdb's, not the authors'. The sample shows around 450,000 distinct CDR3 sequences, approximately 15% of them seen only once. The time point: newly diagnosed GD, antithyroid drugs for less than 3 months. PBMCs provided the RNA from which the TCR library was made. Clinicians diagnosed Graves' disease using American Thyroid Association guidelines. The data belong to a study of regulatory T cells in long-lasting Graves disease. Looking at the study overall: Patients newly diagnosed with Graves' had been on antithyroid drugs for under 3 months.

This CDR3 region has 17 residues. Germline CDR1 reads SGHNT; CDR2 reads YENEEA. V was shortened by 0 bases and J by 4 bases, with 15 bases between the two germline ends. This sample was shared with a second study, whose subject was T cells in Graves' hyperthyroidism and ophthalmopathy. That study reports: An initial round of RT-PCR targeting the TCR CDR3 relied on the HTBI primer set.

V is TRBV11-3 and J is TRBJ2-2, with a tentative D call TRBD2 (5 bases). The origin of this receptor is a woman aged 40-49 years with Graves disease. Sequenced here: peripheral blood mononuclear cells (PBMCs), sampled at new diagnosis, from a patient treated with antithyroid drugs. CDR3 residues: CASSLDGETSVTGELFF. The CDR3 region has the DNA TGTGCCAGCAGCTTAGATGGGGAGACGTCGGTCACCGGGGAGCTGTTTTTT. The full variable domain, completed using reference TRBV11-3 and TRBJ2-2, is EAGVVQSPRYKIIEKKQPVAFWCNPISGHNTLYWYLQNLGQGPELLIRYENEEAVDDSQLPKDRFSAERLKGVDSTLKIQPAELGDSAVYLCASSLDGETSVTGELFFGEGSRLTVL.